These 9 T cell receptor beta chains came from one sample sequenced in a study of response to subunit inactivated influenza vaccine. TCRdb used MiXCR to reprocess the RT-PCR reads, holding one entry per CDR3 protein. The sample has some 500,000 distinct CDR3 sequences, about 25% seen once; the top ten hold approximately 2%. Material: CD4+ T cells sorted from PBMCs, obtained about 5 days after vaccination. The source of these receptors is a man aged 50-59 years who received an inactivated influenza vaccine.

The genes are TRBV4-3 and TRBJ2-2; the match to TRBD2 covers 13 bases. The junction had 6 bases not matched to a gene; V was cut back by 0 bases and J by 2 bases. The CDR3 totals 19 residues. Per germline, CDR1 LGHNA and CDR2 YSLEER. The CDR3 coding sequence is TGCGCCAGCAGCCAAGATCCCGGGACTAGCGGGAACAACACCGGGGAGCTGTTTTTT. It codes for CASSQDPGTSGNNTGELFF.

The chain has TRBV18 and TRBJ2-6; TRBD1 aligns across 8 bases. Trimming took 3 bases from V and 0 from J; bases not matched to a gene: 7. Germline loops: CDR1 KGHSH, CDR2 LQKENI. The length of the CDR3 is 18 residues. CDR3 bases: TGTGCCAGCTCACCGGCCGGGACAGGAGTCTCTGGGGCCAACGTCCTGACTTTC. This translates into CASSPAGTGVSGANVLTF.

V is TRBV7-4 and J is TRBJ2-1, with 8 bases aligning to TRBD2. Germline V gives CDR1 SGHVT, CDR2 SQSDAQ. This CDR3 has 17 residues. The V segment lost 0 bases and the J segment 5 bases; nucleotides outside the gene matches: 9. CDR3 sequence: CASSLAHRAGVHNEQFF. The CDR3 nucleotides read TGTGCCAGCAGCTTAGCGCACCGAGCGGGAGTCCACAATGAGCAGTTCTTC.

This clonotype was counted only a few times. The chain combines TRBV2 with TRBJ2-1, with a tentative D call TRBD1 (5 bases). The CDR3 has 13 amino acids. V shed 3 bases and J shed 6 bases, with 9 bases lying between them. Germline values: CDR1 SNHLY, CDR2 FYNNEI. CDR3 protein: CASSDPRANEQFF. The CDR3 region has the DNA TGTGCCAGCAGTGATCCCAGGGCCAATGAGCAGTTCTTC.

This sequence joins TRBV7-2 and TRBJ2-5; a weak D match, TRBD2 (6 bases). The CDR3 has 14 residues. The germline V gene encodes CDR1 SGHTA and CDR2 FQGNSA. The V end was cut by 10 bases, the J end by 1 base, with 16 bases between. The chain's CDR3 is CATNIGGVQETQYF. CDR3 DNA: TGTGCCACCAATATAGGAGGGGTCCAAGAGACCCAGTACTTC.

This clonotype has more than one count but fewer than ten. The V and J genes are TRBV4-3 and TRBJ2-3; 9 bases are shared with TRBD1. The V segment lost 3 bases and the J segment 3 bases; nucleotides outside the gene matches: 7. CDR1 LGHNA and CDR2 YSLEER come from the germline V gene. The CDR3 extends over 16 amino acids. Here the CDR3 DNA reads TGCGCCAGCAGCCATATCCCGGGACAGGGAACAGATACGCAGTATTTT. It specifies CASSHIPGQGTDTQYF.

V usage is TRBV30 and J usage is TRBJ2-5; no definite D call. V was trimmed by 1 base and J by 7 bases, leaving 13 bases between them. The V gene's germline CDR1 is GTSNPN and CDR2 SVGIG (reference sequence). This CDR3 has 13 amino acids. Here the CDR3 DNA reads TGTGCCTGGAGTGGGGGAAACCGACGGACCCAGTACTTC. As protein: CAWSGGNRRTQYF.

This clonotype was seen a few times. The rearrangement joins TRBV10-3 to TRBJ1-5; no definite D call. The germline V gene has CDR1 ENHRY and CDR2 SYGVKD. Between the trimmed V and J ends, which lost 4 bases and 8 bases, there was a span of 9 bases. The CDR3 is 12 residues long. The CDR3 region is CAISGGREPQHF. In nucleotides, the CDR3 is TGTGCCATCAGTGGTGGTAGGGAGCCCCAGCATTTT.

This clonotype appeared a few times. V gene TRBV5-1 combines with J gene TRBJ2-6; D uncertain. The germline V and J ends were trimmed by 6 bases and 0 bases, with 7 bases remaining between them. The CDR3 sequence is 14 residues long. Germline V lookup: CDR1 SGHRS, CDR2 YFSETQ. As DNA, the CDR3 is TGCGCCAGCACTGAGGTCTCTGGGGCCAACGTCCTGACTTTC. Protein product: CASTEVSGANVLTF.